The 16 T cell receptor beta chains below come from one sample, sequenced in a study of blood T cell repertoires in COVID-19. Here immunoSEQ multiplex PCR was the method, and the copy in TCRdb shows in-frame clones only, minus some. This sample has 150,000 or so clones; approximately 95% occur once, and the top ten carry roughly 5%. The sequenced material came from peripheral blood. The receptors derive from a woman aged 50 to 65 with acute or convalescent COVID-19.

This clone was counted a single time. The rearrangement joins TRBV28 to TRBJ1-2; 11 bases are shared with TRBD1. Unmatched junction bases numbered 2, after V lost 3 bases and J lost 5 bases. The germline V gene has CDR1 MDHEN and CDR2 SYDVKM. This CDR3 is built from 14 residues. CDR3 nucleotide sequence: TGTGCCAGCAGTTTTGGGACAGGGGGATATGGCTACACCTTC. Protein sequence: CASSFGTGGYGYTF.

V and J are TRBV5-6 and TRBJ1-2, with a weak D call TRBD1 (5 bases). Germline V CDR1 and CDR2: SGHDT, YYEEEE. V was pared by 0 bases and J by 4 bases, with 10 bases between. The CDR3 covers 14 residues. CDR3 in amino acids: CASSLGQLGYGYTF. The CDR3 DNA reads TGTGCCAGCAGCTTGGGACAGCTCGGCTATGGCTACACCTTC.

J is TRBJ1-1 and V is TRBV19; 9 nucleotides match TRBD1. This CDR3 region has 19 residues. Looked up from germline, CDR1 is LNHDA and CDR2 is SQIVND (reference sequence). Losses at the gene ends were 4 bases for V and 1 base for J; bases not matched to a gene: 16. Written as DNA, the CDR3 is TGTGCCAGTAGTACCCTCATGGGCGGGACAGGGTCAACGAACACTGAAGCTTTCTTT. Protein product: CASSTLMGGTGSTNTEAFF.

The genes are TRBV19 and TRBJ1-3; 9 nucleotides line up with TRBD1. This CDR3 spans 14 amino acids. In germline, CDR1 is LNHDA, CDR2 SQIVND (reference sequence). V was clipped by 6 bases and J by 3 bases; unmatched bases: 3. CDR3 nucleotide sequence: TGTGCCAGTAGCCCGGGACAGGGTGGAAACACCATATATTTT. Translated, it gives CASSPGQGGNTIYF.

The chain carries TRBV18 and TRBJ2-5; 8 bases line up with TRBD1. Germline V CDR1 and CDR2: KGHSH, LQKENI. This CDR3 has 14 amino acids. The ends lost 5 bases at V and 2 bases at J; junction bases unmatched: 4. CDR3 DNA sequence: TGTGCCAGCTCAAAAGGACAGGGTCAAGAGACCCAGTACTTC. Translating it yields CASSKGQGQETQYF. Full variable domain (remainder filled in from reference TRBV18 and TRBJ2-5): NAGVMQNPRHLVRRRGQEARLRCSPMKGHSHVYWYRQLPEEGLKFMVYLQKENIIDESGMPKERFSAEFPKEGPSILRIQQVVRGDSAAYFCASSKGQGQETQYFGPGTRLLVL.

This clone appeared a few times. The CDR3 here is CASSRQGLYNSPLHF. The CDR3 coding sequence is TGTGCCAGCAGTCGACAGGGGTTGTATAATTCACCCCTCCACTTT. The chain has TRBV7-2 and TRBJ1-6; TRBD1 aligns across 8 bases. This CDR3 has 15 amino acids. V dropped 6 bases and J dropped 4; count of bases not matched to a gene: 5. Germline V lookup: CDR1 SGHTA, CDR2 FQGNSA.

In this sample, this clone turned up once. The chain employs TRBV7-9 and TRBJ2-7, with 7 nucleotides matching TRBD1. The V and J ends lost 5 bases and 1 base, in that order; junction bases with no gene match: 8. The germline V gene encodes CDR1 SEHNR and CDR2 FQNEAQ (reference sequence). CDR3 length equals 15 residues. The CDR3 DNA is TGTGCCAGCAGCCAGAGCACAGGGGTATCCTACGAGCAGTACTTC. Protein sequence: CASSQSTGVSYEQYF.

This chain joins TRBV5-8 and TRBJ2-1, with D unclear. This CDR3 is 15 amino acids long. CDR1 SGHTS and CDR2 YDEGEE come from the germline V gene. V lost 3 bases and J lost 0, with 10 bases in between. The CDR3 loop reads CASSYSASSYNEQFF. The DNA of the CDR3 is TGTGCCAGCAGCTACAGTGCCAGCTCCTACAATGAGCAGTTCTTC.

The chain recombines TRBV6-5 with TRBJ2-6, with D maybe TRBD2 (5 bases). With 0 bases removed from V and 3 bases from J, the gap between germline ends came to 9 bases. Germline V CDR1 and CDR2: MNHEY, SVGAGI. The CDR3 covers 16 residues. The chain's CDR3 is CASSYSIGSGANVLTF. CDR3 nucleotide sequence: TGTGCCAGCAGTTACTCGATAGGGAGTGGGGCCAACGTCCTGACTTTC.

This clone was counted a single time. The CDR3 bases are TGTGCCAGCAGCCCGGGGTCGAACACCGGGGAGCTGTTTTTT. This translates into CASSPGSNTGELFF. V gene TRBV7-2 combines with J gene TRBJ2-2; possible D gene TRBD2, 5 bases. CDR1 is SGHTA and CDR2 is FQGNSA in the germline V gene. V lost 5 bases and J 0 bases, leaving 7 bases between the germline ends. The CDR3 is 14 residues long.

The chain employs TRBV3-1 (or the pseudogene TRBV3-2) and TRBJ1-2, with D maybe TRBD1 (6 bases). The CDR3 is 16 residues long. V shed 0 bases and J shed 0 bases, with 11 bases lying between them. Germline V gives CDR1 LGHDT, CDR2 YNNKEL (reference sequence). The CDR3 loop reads CASSQDRPGANYGYTF. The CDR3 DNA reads TGTGCCAGCAGCCAAGATCGACCAGGGGCTAACTATGGCTACACCTTC.

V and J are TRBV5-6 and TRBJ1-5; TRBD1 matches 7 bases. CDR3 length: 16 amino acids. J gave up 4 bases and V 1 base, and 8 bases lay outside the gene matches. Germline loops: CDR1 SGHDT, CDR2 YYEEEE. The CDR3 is CASSLNRGIWNQPQHF. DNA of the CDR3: TGTGCCAGCAGCTTGAACAGGGGAATCTGGAATCAGCCCCAGCATTTT.

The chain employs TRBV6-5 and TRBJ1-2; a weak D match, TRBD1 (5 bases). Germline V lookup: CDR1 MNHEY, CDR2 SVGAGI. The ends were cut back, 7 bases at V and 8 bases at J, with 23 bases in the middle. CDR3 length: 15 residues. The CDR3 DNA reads TGTGCCAGCAACCGGCCAGGGCGTCGTCTAGGAGGCTACACCTTC. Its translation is CASNRPGRRLGGYTF.

The CDR3 DNA reads TGTGCCAGCAGCCAACCCAGGAATGGCTACACCTTC. It encodes CASSQPRNGYTF. The chain joins TRBV14 to TRBJ1-2; D not certain. The CDR3 is 12 residues long. The germline gives CDR1 SGHDN, CDR2 FVKESK. Trimming took 2 bases from V and 6 from J, leaving 7 bases between them.

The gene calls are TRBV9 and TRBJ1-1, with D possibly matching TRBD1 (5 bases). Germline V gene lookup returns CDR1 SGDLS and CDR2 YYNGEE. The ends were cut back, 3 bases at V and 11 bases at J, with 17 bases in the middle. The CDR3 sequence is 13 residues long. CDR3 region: CASSEYSGSRAFF. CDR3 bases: TGTGCCAGCAGCGAGTACTCAGGGTCTCGGGCTTTCTTT.

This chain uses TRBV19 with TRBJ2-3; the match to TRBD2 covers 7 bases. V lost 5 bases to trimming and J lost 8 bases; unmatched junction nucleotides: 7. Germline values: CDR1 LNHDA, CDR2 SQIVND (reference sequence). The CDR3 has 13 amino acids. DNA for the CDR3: TGTGCCAGTAGTCCGGGCCCTAGCGGTACGCAGTATTTT. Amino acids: CASSPGPSGTQYF. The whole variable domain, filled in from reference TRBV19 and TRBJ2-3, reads DGGITQSPKYLFRKEGQNVTLSCEQNLNHDAMYWYRQDPGQGLRLIYYSQIVNDFQKGDIAEGYSVSREKKESFPLTVTSAQKNPTAFYLCASSPGPSGTQYFGPGTRLTVL.